These T cell receptor beta chains were read from a single sample in a study of T cells in Graves' hyperthyroidism and ophthalmopathy. TCRdb analysed the multiplex PCR reads with MiXCR anew, one entry per CDR3 protein. Here the sample spans about 280,000 distinct CDR3 sequences, less than 30% being singletons. The sequencing input was blood. The receptors originated from a man in his forties or fifties with Graves' hyperthyroidism that later progressed to Graves' ophthalmopathy. Each CDR3 is given with its conserved first and last residue. A D gene is named only where the DNA matches it firmly. Clone size is stated in some rows and not others, as once, few, many or a class when expanded.

size: NA; D: NA; J: TRBJ1-1; V: TRBV19; DNA: TGTGCCAGTAGCCGAGGAGGGGGAATGAACACTGAAGCTTTCTTT; CDR3: CASSRGGGMNTEAFF
size: many; D: NA; J: TRBJ2-5; V: TRBV3-1; DNA: TGTGCCAGCAGCTACCCGGGTCCTAGGATGATGGGAGAGACCCAGTACTTC; CDR3: CASSYPGPRMMGETQYF
size: many; D: TRBD1; J: TRBJ1-5; V: TRBV7-6; DNA: TGTGCCAGCAGCTTAGCACAGGGGAAGGAGCCCCAGCATTTT; CDR3: CASSLAQGKEPQHF
size: many; D: NA; J: TRBJ2-7; V: TRBV19; DNA: TGTGCCAGTAGTAGAACTAGTCCGGCGTACGAGCAGTACTTC; CDR3: CASSRTSPAYEQYF
size: NA; D: TRBD1; J: TRBJ1-1; V: TRBV30; DNA: TGTGCCTGGGTCCCGGGACAGGGTCTGGGGAACACTGAAGCTTTCTTT; CDR3: CAWVPGQGLGNTEAFF
size: many; D: TRBD2; J: TRBJ2-5; V: TRBV4-1; DNA: TGCGCCAGCAGCCAAGTGCTCGGGCGGGGGTCAGAAGAGACCCAGTACTTC; CDR3: CASSQVLGRGSEETQYF
size: many; D: TRBD1; J: TRBJ2-1; V: TRBV15; DNA: TGTGCCACAAGCTCGGACAGGGGAGCTGTGAATGAGCAGTTCTTC; CDR3: CATSSDRGAVNEQFF
size: NA; D: NA; J: TRBJ1-1; V: TRBV29-1; DNA: TGCAGCGTTGAAGATAGCGGTGCTTTCTTT; CDR3: CSVEDSGAFF
size: many; D: TRBD1; J: TRBJ1-2; V: TRBV11-2; DNA: TGTGCCAGCAGCTTCACAGGGGGCGGCTATGGCTACACCTTC; CDR3: CASSFTGGGYGYTF
size: many; D: NA; J: TRBJ1-2; V: TRBV6-5; DNA: TGTGCCAGCAGGCTTGCGACAGGTCCAGCTAACTATGGCTACACCTTC; CDR3: CASRLATGPANYGYTF
size: many; D: NA; J: TRBJ1-1; V: TRBV6-1; DNA: TGTGCCAGCAGTGAAGTTTTGAACACTGAAGCTTTCTTT; CDR3: CASSEVLNTEAFF
size: NA; D: TRBD1; J: TRBJ1-2; V: TRBV6-2/TRBV6-3; DNA: TGTGCCAGCAGCCCCCCAGGGACAGAAAGCTATGGCTACACCTTC; CDR3: CASSPPGTESYGYTF
size: many; D: NA; J: TRBJ2-2; V: TRBV7-9; DNA: TGTGCCAGCAGCTTGGTCTTAGGGGCCGGGGAGCTGTTTTTT; CDR3: CASSLVLGAGELFF
size: NA; D: TRBD1; J: TRBJ1-1; V: TRBV7-2; DNA: TGTGCCAGCAGCGCGGGACAGTCCGCGGACACTGAAGCTTTCTTT; CDR3: CASSAGQSADTEAFF
size: many; D: TRBD1; J: TRBJ2-5; V: TRBV5-6; DNA: TGTGCCAGCAGCTCCGGGACAGACCAAGAGACCCAGTACTTC; CDR3: CASSSGTDQETQYF
size: many; D: NA; J: TRBJ2-7; V: TRBV27; DNA: TGTGCCAGCAGTTTATTGGTGGGACGGGAGGAGCAGTACTTC; CDR3: CASSLLVGREEQYF
size: many; D: TRBD1; J: TRBJ2-5; V: TRBV12-3/TRBV12-4; DNA: TGTGCCAGCAGTTTTTGGGACAGGGGCCAAGAGACCCAGTACTTC; CDR3: CASSFWDRGQETQYF